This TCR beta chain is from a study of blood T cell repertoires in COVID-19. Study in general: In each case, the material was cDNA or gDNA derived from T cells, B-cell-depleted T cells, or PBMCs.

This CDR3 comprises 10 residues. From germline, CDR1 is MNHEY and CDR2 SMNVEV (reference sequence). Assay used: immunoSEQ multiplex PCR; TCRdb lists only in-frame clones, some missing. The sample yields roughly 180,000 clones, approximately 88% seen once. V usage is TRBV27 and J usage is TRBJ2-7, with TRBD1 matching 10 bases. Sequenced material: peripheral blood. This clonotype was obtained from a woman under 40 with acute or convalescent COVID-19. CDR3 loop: CGQGALEQYF. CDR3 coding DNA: TGTGGACAGGGGGCTCTCGAGCAGTACTTC.